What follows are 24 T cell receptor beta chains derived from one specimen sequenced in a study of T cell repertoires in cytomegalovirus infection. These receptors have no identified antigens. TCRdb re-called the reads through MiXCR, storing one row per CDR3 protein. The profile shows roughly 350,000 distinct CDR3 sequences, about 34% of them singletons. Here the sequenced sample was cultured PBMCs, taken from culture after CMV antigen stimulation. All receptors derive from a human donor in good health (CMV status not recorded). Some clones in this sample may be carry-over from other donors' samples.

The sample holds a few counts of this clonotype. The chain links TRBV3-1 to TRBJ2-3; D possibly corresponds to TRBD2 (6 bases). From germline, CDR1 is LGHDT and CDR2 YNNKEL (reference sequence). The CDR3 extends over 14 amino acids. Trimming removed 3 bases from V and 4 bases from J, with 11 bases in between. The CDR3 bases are TGTGCCAGCAGCCAGGTGACTAGTTCAGATACGCAGTATTTT. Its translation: CASSQVTSSDTQYF.

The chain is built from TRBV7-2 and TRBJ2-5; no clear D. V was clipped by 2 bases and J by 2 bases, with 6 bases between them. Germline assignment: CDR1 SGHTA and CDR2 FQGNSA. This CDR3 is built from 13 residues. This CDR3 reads CASSLPPQETQYF. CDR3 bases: TGTGCCAGCAGCTTACCGCCTCAAGAGACCCAGTACTTC. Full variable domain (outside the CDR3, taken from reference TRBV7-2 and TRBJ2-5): GAGVSQSPSNKVTEKGKDVELRCDPISGHTALYWYRQSLGQGLEFLIYFQGNSAPDKSGLPSDRFSAERTGGSVSTLTIQRTQQEDSAVYLCASSLPPQETQYFGPGTRLLVL.

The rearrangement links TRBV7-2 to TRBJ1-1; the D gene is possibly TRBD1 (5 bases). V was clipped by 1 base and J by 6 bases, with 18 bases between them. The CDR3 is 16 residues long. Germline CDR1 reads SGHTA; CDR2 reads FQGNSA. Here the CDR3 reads CASSLGGTGGTPEAFF. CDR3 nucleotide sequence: TGTGCCAGCAGCTTAGGGGGTACAGGAGGGACTCCTGAAGCTTTCTTT.

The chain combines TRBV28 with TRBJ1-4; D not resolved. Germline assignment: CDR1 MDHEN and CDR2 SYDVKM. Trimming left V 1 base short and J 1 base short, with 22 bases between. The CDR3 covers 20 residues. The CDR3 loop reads CASSLYSRVNVGVTNEKLFF. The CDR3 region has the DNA TGTGCCAGCAGTTTATATTCAAGGGTTAATGTGGGAGTAACTAATGAAAAACTGTTTTTT.

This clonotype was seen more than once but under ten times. In nucleotides, the CDR3 is TGTGCCAGTATAGTGACAGGGGGGTCCTACAATGAGCAGTTCTTC. Amino acid sequence: CASIVTGGSYNEQFF. The chain couples TRBV19 to TRBJ2-1; the match to TRBD1 covers 9 bases. Per germline, CDR1 LNHDA and CDR2 SQIVND (reference sequence). V lost 7 bases and J lost 1; bases outside the gene matches: 5. The CDR3 sequence is 15 residues long.

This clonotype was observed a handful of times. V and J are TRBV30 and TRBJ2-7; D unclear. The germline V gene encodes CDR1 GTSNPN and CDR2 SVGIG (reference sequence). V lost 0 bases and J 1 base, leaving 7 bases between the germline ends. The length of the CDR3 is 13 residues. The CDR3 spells CAWSVPGSYEQYF. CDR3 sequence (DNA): TGTGCCTGGAGTGTACCCGGGTCCTACGAGCAGTACTTC.

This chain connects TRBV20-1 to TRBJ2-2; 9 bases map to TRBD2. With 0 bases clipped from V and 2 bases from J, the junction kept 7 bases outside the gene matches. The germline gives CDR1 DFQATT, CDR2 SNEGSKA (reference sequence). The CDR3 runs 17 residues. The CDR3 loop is CSARDVAGDRNTGELFF. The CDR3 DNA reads TGCAGTGCTAGAGATGTAGCGGGAGATCGAAACACCGGGGAGCTGTTTTTT.

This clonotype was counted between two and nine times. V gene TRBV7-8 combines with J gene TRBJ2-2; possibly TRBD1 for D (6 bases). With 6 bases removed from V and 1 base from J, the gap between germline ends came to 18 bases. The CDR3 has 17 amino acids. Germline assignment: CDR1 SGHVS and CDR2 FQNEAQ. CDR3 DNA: TGTGCCAGCAGAATCAGACAGGCCCCTATGAACACCGGGGAGCTGTTTTTT. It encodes CASRIRQAPMNTGELFF.

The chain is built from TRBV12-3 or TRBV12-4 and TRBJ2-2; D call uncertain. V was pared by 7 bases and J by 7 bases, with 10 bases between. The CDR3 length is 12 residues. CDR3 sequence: CASTFEDGELFF. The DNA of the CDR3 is TGTGCCAGCACCTTCGAGGACGGGGAGCTGTTTTTT.

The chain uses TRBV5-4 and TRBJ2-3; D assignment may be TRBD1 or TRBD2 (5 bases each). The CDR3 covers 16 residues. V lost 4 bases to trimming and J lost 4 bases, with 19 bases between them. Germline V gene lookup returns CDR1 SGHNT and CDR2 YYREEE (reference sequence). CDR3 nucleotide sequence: TGTGCCAGCAGCCTGGATGGGGGAGACGCGGCAGATACGCAGTATTTT. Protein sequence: CASSLDGGDAADTQYF.

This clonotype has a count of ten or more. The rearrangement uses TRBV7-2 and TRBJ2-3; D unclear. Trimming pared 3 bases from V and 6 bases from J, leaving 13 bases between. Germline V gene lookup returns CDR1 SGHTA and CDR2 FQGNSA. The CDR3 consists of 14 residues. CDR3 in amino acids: CASSFPLRPDTQYF. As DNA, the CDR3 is TGTGCCAGCAGCTTCCCACTACGACCCGATACGCAGTATTTT.

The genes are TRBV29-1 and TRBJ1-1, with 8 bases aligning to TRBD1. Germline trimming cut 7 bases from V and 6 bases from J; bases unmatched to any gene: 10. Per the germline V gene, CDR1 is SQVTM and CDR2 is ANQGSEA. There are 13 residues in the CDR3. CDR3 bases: TGCAGCGCCGACCGGACAGGGATCGCTGAAGCTTTCTTT. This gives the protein CSADRTGIAEAFF.

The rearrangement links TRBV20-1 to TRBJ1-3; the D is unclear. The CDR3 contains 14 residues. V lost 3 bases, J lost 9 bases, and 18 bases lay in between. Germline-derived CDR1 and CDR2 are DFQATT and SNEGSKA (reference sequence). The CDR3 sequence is CSASPGQTAVTIYF. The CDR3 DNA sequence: TGCAGTGCTAGTCCTGGGCAGACTGCAGTCACCATATATTTT.

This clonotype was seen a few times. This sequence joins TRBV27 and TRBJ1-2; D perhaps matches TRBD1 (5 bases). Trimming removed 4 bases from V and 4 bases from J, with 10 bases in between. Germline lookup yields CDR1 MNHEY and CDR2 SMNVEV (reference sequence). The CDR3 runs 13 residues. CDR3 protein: CASSYGGAYGYTF. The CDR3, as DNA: TGTGCCAGCAGTTACGGCGGGGCCTATGGCTACACCTTC.

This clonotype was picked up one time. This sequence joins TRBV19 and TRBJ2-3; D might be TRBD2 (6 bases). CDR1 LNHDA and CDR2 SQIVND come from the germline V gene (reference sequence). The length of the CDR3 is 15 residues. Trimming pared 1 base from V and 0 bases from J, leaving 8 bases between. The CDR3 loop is CASSIGGTSTDTQYF. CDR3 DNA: TGTGCCAGTAGTATAGGCGGGACTAGCACAGATACGCAGTATTTT.

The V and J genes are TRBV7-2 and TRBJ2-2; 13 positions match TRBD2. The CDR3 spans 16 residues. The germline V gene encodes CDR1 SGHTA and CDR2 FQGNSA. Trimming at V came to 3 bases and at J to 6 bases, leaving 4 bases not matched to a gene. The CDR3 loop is CASSFTSGREPGELFF. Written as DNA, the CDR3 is TGTGCCAGCAGCTTCACTAGCGGGAGGGAACCCGGGGAGCTGTTTTTT. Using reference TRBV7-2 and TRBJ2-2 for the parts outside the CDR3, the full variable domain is GAGVSQSPSNKVTEKGKDVELRCDPISGHTALYWYRQSLGQGLEFLIYFQGNSAPDKSGLPSDRFSAERTGGSVSTLTIQRTQQEDSAVYLCASSFTSGREPGELFFGEGSRLTVL.

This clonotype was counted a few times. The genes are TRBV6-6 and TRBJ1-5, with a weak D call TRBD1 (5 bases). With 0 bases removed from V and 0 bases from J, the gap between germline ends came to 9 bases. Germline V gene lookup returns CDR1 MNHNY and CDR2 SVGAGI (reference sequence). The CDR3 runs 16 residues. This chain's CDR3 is CASSYSGGNSNQPQHF. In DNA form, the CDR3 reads TGTGCCAGCAGTTACTCTGGGGGTAATAGCAATCAGCCCCAGCATTTT.

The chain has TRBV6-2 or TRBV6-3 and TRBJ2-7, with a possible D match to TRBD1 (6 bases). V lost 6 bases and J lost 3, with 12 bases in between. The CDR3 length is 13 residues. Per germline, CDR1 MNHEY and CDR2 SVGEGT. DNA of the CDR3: TGTGCCAGCAGGCCTACAGGGAGCTACGAGCAGTACGTC. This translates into CASRPTGSYEQYV.

As DNA, the CDR3 is TGCAGTGCCCCAGACAGGGACTCTGGAAACACCATATATTTT. Its protein is CSAPDRDSGNTIYF. The J gene is TRBJ1-3, the V gene TRBV20-1; TRBD1 aligns across 7 bases. V shed 6 bases, J shed 0 bases, and the junction held 5 bases outside the gene matches. Germline V lookup: CDR1 DFQATT, CDR2 SNEGSKA (reference sequence). The CDR3 is 14 amino acids.

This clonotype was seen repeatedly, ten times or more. The CDR3 DNA is TGTGCCAGCAGCCCGCAGGGGAATCAGCCCCAGCATTTT. It yields the protein CASSPQGNQPQHF. The J gene is TRBJ1-5, the V gene TRBV12-3 or TRBV12-4; D possibly corresponds to TRBD1 (6 bases). V lost 6 bases and J 4 bases, leaving 10 bases between the germline ends. The CDR3 contains 13 residues.

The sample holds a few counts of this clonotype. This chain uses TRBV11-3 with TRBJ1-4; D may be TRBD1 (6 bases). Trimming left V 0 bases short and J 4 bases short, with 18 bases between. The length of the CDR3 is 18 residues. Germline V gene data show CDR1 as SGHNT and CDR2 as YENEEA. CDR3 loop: CASSLEGLGRTDNEKLFF. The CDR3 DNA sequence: TGTGCCAGCAGCTTAGAGGGACTGGGGCGGACAGATAATGAAAAACTGTTTTTT.

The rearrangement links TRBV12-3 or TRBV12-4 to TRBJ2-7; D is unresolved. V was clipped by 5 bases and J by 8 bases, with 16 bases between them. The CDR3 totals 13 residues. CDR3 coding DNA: TGTGCCAGCAGTGGGAAGGGATCCGGTAAGCAGTACGTC. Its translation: CASSGKGSGKQYV.

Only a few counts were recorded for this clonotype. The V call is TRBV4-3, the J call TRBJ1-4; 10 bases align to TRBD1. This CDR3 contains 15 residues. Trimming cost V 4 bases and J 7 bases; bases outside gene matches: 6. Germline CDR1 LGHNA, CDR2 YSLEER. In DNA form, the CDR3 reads TGCGCCAGCAGCCCCGGGGACAGGGGTCGTGAAAAACTGTTTTTT. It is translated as CASSPGDRGREKLFF.

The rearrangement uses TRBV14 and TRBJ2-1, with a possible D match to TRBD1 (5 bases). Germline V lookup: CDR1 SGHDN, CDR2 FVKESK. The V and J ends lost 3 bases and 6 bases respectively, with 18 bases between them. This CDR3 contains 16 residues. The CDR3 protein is CASSHIVGAAFNEQFF. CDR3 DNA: TGTGCCAGCAGCCATATCGTTGGGGCAGCGTTCAATGAGCAGTTCTTC.